The 5 T cell receptor beta chains given below trace back to one sample, sequenced in a study of immune heterogeneity within non-small cell lung tumors. A multiplex PCR containing 32 V primers and 13 J primers was used to amplify TCR beta CDR3. TCRdb redid the calling of the multiplex PCR reads with MiXCR, one entry per CDR3 protein. The table shows about 22,000 distinct CDR3 sequences, with 25% to 30% occurring only once. At roughly 610 ng per sample, bulk tumor genomic DNA provided the template. Every primary tumor yielded several biopsies, spaced far apart, that were taken during surgery. Patients underwent curative surgery for non-small cell lung cancer (untreated and newly diagnosed). The sequenced sample was lung tumor tissue. These receptors originate from a man aged 35 to 55 with non-small cell lung cancer.

The J gene is TRBJ2-7, the V gene TRBV30, with 9 bases identical to TRBD2. Unmatched junction bases numbered 7, after V lost 6 bases and J lost 4 bases. Germline assignment: CDR1 GTSNPN and CDR2 SVGIG (reference sequence). The CDR3 covers 13 residues. The CDR3 DNA sequence: TGTGCCTGTCAGGGACTAGCTGAATACGAGCAGTACTTC. This sequence encodes CACQGLAEYEQYF.

As for this clonotype: A much larger clone differs by one base, so this may be a read error. The DNA of the CDR3 is TGTGCCAGCAAACGGGACGCTACCTACGAGCAGTACTTC. Amino acids: CASKRDATYEQYF. This chain connects TRBV6-1 to TRBJ2-7; D tentatively fits TRBD1 or TRBD2 (5 bases each). CDR3 size: 13 residues. Between the trimmed V and J ends, which lost 7 bases and 2 bases, there was a span of 12 bases. Germline assignment: CDR1 MNHNS and CDR2 SASEGT.

Within the sample, this clonotype is medium-sized. The chain links TRBV6-5 to TRBJ2-7, with 7 bases aligning to TRBD1. CDR1 is MNHEY and CDR2 is SVGAGI in the germline V gene. The length of the CDR3 is 16 residues. J lost 3 bases, V lost 1 base, and 9 bases had no gene match. CDR3 in DNA: TGTGCCAGCAGTTACTTTCCGGGACAGACACTCTACGAGCAGTACTTC. Amino acids: CASSYFPGQTLYEQYF.

This sequence joins TRBV7-8 and TRBJ2-1; D unclear. The CDR3 has 17 residues. Germline V gene lookup returns CDR1 SGHVS and CDR2 FQNEAQ. With 0 bases removed from V and 5 bases from J, the gap between germline ends came to 17 bases. The CDR3 is CASSLAKTWGTHNEQFF. The DNA for the CDR3 is TGTGCCAGCAGCTTAGCGAAGACCTGGGGAACACACAATGAGCAGTTCTTC.

To note about this clonotype: The germline gene is not matched at one end of the junction; a read error may be the cause. The genes are TRBV7-9 and TRBJ1-1; TRBD1 might be the D (6 bases). Germline V gene lookup returns CDR1 SEHNR and CDR2 FQNEAQ (reference sequence). The CDR3 runs to 14 residues. CDR3 nucleotide sequence: TGTGACAGCAGCTTAGGGGGGCATGGGACTGAAGCTTTCTTT. This sequence encodes CDSSLGGHGTEAFF.